This TCR beta chain was observed in a study of T cell changes during pregnancy in multiple sclerosis. This CDR3 contains 15 residues. V lost 5 bases, J lost 8 bases, and 9 bases stayed unmatched. Germline V lookup: CDR1 MNHNS, CDR2 SASEGT. The data were produced by immunoSEQ multiplex PCR, yet TCRdb's version contains in-frame clones alone and is incomplete. The table includes 100,000 or so clones, about 91% detected once. The receptor was isolated from a female donor with multiple sclerosis, enrolled in a pregnancy study. The sample here was peripheral blood, taken in the second trimester of pregnancy. The rearrangement links TRBV6-1 to TRBJ2-1, with 10 positions matching TRBD2. CDR3 amino acids: CASSSSGRYSDEQFF. The CDR3 DNA is TGTGCCAGCAGTTCTAGCGGGAGATATTCGGATGAGCAGTTCTTC.